This section outlines one TCR beta chain sequence together with its context. This sample stems from a study of shared clonotypes between healthy human individuals. The repertoire was sequenced with immunoSEQ multiplex PCR; TCRdb's copy has only in-frame clones and lacks some. The profile shows 850,000 to 1,100,000 clones, 70% to 80% of them singletons. The TCR comes from a man between 18 and 35 years old in good health. Some clones in this sample may be carry-over from other donors' samples. The sequencing input was memory CD4+ T cells from PBMCs. Subset defined: CD45RA-negative fraction.

CDR3: CASRGTGGILGTEAFF. The CDR3 nucleotides read TGTGCCAGCAGGGGGACAGGGGGCATTTTGGGCACTGAAGCTTTCTTT. V is TRBV2 and J is TRBJ1-1; 12 nucleotides align to TRBD1. With V trimmed by 6 bases and J by 4 bases, 9 bases remained unmatched. Germline V gene sequence: CDR1 SNHLY, CDR2 FYNNEI. The CDR3 length is 16 residues.